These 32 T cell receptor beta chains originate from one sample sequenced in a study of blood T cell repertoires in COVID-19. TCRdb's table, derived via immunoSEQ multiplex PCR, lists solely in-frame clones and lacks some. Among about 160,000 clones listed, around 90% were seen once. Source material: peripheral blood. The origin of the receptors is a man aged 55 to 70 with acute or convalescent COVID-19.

The CDR3 DNA reads TGTGCCAGCAGTCGGGGGGGTTCGTATGGCTACACCTTC. It yields the protein CASSRGGSYGYTF. The chain carries TRBV6-5 and TRBJ1-2, with D possibly TRBD1 on 5 matching bases. Germline V gene sequence: CDR1 MNHEY, CDR2 SVGAGI. V lost 5 bases and J 5 bases, leaving 12 bases between the germline ends. CDR3 size: 13 residues.

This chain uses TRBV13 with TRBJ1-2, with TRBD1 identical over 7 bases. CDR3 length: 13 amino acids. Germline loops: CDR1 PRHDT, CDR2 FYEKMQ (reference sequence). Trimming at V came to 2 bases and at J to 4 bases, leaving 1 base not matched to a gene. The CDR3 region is CASSLQGGYGYTF. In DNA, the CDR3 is TGTGCCAGCAGCTTACAGGGGGGCTATGGCTACACCTTC.

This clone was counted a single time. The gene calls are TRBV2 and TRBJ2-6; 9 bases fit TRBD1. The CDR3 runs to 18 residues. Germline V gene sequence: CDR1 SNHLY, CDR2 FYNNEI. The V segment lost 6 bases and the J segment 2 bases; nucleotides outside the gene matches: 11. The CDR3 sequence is CASRGPGQGSAGANVLTF. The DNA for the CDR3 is TGTGCCAGCAGGGGTCCGGGACAGGGAAGCGCTGGGGCCAACGTCCTGACTTTC.

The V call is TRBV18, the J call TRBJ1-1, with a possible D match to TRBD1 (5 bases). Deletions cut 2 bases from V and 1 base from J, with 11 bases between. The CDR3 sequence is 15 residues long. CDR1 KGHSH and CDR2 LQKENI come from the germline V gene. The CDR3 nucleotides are TGTGCCAGCTCACCAGGAATTGGGGCGAACACTGAAGCTTTCTTT. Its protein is CASSPGIGANTEAFF.

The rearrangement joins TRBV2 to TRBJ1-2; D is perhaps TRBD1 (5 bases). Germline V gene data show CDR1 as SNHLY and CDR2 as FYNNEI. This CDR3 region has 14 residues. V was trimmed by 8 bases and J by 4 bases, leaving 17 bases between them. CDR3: CASELAGGSYGYTF. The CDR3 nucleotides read TGTGCCAGCGAGCTGGCGGGGGGGTCCTATGGCTACACCTTC.

CDR3 in amino acids: CASSQEFRRGGQTDTQYF. CDR3 bases: TGTGCCAGCAGCCAAGAATTTAGGCGGGGGGGCCAGACAGATACGCAGTATTTT. The V and J genes are TRBV3-1 (or the pseudogene TRBV3-2) and TRBJ2-3, with 9 bases fitting TRBD2. Germline loops: CDR1 LGHDT, CDR2 YNNKEL (reference sequence). V was clipped by 0 bases and J by 3 bases; unmatched bases: 10. The CDR3 loop spans 18 amino acids.

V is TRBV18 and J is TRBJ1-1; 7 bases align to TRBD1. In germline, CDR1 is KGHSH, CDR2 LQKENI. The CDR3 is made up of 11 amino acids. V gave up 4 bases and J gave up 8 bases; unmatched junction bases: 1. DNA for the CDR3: TGTGCCAGCTCACTGGACAGGGAAGCTTTCTTT. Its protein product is CASSLDREAFF.

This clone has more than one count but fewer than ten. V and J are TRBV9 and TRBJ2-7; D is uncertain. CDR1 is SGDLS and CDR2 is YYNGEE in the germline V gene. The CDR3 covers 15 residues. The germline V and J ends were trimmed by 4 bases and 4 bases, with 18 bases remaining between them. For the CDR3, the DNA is TGTGCCAGCAGCCCACGTACTGAGATCGGTTACGAGCAGTACTTC. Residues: CASSPRTEIGYEQYF.

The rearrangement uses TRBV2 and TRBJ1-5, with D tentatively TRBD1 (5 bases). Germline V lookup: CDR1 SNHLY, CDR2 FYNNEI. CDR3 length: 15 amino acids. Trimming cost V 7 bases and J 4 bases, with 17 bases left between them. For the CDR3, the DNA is TGTGCCAGCACCGACAGCGGGAGAGGTAATCAGCCCCAGCATTTT. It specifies CASTDSGRGNQPQHF. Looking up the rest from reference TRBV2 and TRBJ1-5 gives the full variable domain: EPEVTQTPSHQVTQMGQEVILRCVPISNHLYFYWYRQILGQKVEFLVSFYNNEISEKSEIFDDQFSVERPDGSNFTLKIRSTKLEDSAMYFCASTDSGRGNQPQHFGDGTRLSIL.

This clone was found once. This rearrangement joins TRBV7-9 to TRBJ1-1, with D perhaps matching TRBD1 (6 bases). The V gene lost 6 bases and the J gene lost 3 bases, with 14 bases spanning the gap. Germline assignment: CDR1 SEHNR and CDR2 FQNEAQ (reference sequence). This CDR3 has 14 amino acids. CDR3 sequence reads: CASRIQGPDTEAFF. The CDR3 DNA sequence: TGTGCCAGCAGGATACAGGGTCCCGACACTGAAGCTTTCTTT. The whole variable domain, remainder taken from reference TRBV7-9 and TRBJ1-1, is DTGVSQNPRHKITKRGQNVTFRCDPISEHNRLYWYRQTLGQGPEFLTYFQNEAQLEKSRLLSDRFSAERPKGSFSTLEIQRTEQGDSAMYLCASRIQGPDTEAFFGQGTRLTVV.

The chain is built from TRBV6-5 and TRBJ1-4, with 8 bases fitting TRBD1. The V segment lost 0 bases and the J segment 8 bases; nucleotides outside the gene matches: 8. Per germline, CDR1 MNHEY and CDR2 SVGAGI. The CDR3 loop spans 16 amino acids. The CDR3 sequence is CASSYSGTGLEEKLFF. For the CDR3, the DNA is TGTGCCAGCAGTTACTCCGGGACAGGATTAGAAGAAAAACTGTTTTTT.

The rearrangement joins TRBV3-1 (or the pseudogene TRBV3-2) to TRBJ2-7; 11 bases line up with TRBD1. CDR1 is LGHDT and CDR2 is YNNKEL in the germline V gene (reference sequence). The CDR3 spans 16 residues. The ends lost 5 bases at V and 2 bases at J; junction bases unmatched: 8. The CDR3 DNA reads TGTGCCAGCAGCTTCCGGACAGGGGGCGCAACCTACGAGCAGTACTTC. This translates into CASSFRTGGATYEQYF.

The DNA of the CDR3 is TGTGCCAGCAGTTTGACAGGGAAGGGTGGCTACACCTTC. This encodes CASSLTGKGGYTF. This chain connects TRBV7-9 to TRBJ1-2; 7 bases align to TRBD1. The CDR3 covers 13 residues. V lost 6 bases to trimming and J lost 7 bases; unmatched junction nucleotides: 8. Germline V gene lookup returns CDR1 SEHNR and CDR2 FQNEAQ (reference sequence).

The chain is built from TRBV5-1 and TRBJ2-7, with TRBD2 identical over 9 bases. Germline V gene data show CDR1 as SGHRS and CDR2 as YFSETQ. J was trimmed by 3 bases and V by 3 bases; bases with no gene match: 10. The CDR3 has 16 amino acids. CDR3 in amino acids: CASSYSGTSTVYEQYF. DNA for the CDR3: TGCGCCAGCAGCTACTCCGGGACTAGCACTGTCTACGAGCAGTACTTC.

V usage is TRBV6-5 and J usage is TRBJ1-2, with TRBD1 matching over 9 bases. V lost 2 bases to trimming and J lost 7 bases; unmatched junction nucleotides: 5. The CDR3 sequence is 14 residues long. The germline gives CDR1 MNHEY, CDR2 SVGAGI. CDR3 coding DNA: TGTGCCAGCAGTTACGTGACAGGGGGACCTGGCTACACCTTC. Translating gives CASSYVTGGPGYTF.

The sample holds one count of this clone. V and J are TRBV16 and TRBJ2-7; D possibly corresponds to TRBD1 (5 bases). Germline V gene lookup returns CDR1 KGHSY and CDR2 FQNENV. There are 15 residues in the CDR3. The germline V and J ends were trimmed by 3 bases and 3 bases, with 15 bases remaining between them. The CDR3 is CASSHYSRDGYEQYF. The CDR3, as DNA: TGTGCCAGCAGCCACTACTCCAGGGATGGCTACGAGCAGTACTTC.

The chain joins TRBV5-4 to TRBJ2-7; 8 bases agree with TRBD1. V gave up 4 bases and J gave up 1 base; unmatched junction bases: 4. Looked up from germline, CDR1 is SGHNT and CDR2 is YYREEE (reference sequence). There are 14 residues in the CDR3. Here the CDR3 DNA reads TGTGCCAGCAGCCCCGGGACAGGTTCCTACGAGCAGTACTTC. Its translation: CASSPGTGSYEQYF. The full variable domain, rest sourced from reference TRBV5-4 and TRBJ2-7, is ETGVTQSPTHLIKTRGQQVTLRCSSQSGHNTVSWYQQALGQGPQFIFQYYREEENGRGNFPPRFSGLQFPNYSSELNVNALELDDSALYLCASSPGTGSYEQYFGPGTRLTVT.

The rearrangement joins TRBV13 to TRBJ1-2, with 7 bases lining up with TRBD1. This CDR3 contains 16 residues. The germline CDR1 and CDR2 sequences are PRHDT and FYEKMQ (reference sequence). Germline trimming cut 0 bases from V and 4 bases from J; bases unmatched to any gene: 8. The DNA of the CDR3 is TGTGCCAGCAGCTTAGGCATGCACCGGGACAGCTATGGCTACACCTTC. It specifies CASSLGMHRDSYGYTF.

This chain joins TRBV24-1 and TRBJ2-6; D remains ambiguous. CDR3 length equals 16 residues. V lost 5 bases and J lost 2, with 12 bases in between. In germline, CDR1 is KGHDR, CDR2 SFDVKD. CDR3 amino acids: CATSAKVQAGANVLTF. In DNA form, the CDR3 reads TGTGCCACCAGTGCGAAGGTTCAGGCTGGGGCCAACGTCCTGACTTTC.

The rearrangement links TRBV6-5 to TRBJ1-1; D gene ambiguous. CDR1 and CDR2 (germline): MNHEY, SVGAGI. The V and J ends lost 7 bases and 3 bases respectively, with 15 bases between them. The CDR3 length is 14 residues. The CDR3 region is CASNSGPEYTEAFF. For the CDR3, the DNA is TGTGCCAGCAATTCGGGTCCCGAGTACACTGAAGCTTTCTTT.

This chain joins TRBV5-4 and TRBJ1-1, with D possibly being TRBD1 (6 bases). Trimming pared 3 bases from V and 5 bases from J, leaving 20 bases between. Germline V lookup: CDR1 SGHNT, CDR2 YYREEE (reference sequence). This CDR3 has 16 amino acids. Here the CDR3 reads CASSSSRWTAGTEAFF. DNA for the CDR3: TGTGCCAGCAGCTCATCCAGGTGGACAGCCGGGACTGAAGCTTTCTTT.

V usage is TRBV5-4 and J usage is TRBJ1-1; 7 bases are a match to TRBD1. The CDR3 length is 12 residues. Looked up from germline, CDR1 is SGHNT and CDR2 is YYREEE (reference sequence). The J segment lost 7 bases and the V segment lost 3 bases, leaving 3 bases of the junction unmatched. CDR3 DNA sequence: TGTGCCAGCAGCTCCCGACAGGGTGAAGCTTTCTTT. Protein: CASSSRQGEAFF.

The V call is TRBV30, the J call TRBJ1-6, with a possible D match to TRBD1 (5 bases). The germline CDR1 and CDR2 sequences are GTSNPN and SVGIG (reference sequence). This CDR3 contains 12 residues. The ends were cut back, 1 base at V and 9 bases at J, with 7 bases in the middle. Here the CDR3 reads CAWSGRGSPLHF. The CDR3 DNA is TGTGCCTGGAGTGGGAGGGGTTCACCCCTCCACTTT.

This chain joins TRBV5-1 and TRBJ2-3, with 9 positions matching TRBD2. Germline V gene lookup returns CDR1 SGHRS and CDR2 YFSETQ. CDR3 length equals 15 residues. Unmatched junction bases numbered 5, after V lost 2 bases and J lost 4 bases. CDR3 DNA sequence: TGCGCCAGCAGCTTATATAGCGGGGGCCCAGATACGCAGTATTTT. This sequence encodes CASSLYSGGPDTQYF.

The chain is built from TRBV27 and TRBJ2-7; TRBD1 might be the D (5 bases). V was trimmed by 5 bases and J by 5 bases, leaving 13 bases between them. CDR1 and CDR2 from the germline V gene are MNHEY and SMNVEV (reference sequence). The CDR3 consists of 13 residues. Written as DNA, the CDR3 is TGTGCCAGCAGTGACCAGGGTCGAGACGAGCAGTACTTC. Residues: CASSDQGRDEQYF.

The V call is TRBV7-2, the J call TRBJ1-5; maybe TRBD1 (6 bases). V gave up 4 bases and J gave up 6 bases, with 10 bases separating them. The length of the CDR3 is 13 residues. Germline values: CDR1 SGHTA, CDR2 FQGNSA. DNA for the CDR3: TGTGCCAGCAGCTGGGGGGGGCGTCAGCCCCAGCATTTT. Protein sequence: CASSWGGRQPQHF.

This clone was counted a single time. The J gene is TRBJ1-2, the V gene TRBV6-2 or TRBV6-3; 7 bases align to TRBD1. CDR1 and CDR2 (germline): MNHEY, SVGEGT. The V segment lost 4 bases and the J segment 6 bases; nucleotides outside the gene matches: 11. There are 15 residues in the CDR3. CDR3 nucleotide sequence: TGTGCCAGCAGTTGGGGGGAACAGGGGACGGATGGCTACACCTTC. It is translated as CASSWGEQGTDGYTF.

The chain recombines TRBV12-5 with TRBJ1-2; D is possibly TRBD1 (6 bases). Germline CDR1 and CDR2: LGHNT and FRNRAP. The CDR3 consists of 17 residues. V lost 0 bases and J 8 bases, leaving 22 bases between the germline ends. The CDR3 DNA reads TGTGCTAGTGGTTTGGTAAAGGGGGACATCTATTCCCACGGCTACACCTTC. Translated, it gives CASGLVKGDIYSHGYTF.

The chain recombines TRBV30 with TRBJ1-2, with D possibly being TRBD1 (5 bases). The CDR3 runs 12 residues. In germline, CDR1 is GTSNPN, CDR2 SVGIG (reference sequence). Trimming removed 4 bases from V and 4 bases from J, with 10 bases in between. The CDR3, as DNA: TGTGCCTGGAACGGGGGTGGCTATGGCTACACCTTC. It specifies CAWNGGGYGYTF.

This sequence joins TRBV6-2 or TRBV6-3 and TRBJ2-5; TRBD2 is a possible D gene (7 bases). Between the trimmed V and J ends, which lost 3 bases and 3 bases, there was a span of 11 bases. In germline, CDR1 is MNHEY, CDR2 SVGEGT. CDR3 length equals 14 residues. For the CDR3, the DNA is TGTGCCAGCAGTTATGGGGGGGCGGAAGAGACCCAGTACTTC. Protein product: CASSYGGAEETQYF.

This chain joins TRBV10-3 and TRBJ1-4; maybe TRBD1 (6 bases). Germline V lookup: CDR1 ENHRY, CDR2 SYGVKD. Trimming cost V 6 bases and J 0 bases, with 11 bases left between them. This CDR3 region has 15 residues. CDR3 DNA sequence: TGTGCCATCAGACCGGGACAAACAACTAATGAAAAACTGTTTTTT. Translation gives CAIRPGQTTNEKLFF.

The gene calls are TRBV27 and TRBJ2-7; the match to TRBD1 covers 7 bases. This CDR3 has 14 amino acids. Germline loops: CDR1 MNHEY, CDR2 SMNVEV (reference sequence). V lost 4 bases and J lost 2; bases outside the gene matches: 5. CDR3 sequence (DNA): TGTGCCAGCAGTTCCTCGGGACAGACCTACGAGCAGTACTTC. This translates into CASSSSGQTYEQYF.